This T cell receptor (beta chain) derives from a study of vaccination effects on CD4 cells after COVID-19. General observations from the study: Convalescent patients were scarce, and early post-infection timepoints were absent.

V was trimmed by 0 bases and J by 1 base, leaving 13 bases between them. CDR1 is SGHRS, CDR2 YFSETQ, per germline. The CDR3 totals 16 residues. TCRdb's copy holds only in-frame clones and misses some; the assay was immunoSEQ multiplex PCR. This table has roughly 27,000 clones, 74% appearing once. With regard to this clone: What it recognizes is unknown.

The ViraFEST assay expanded antigen-specific CD4+ T cells with viral peptide pools before sequencing. Once cultured for roughly 10 days, the cells underwent separation to obtain CD4+ T cells. The cohort was immunized with two doses of either the BNT162b2 or mRNA-1273 vaccine. The sequence was collected from a human donor who received a COVID-19 vaccine. The chain carries TRBV5-1 and TRBJ1-1, with D maybe TRBD1 (5 bases). Sample: CD4+ T cells from PBMCs cultured with HCoV-OC43 spike peptides, taken after COVID-19 vaccination. Specified subset: HCoV-OC43 spike overlapping peptide pool stimulation. The CDR3 region has the DNA TGCGCCAGCAGCTTGGCGCCACAGGTGAAGAACACTGAAGCTTTCTTT. Protein sequence: CASSLAPQVKNTEAFF.